The T cell receptor beta chain under discussion was sequenced for a study of ipilimumab plus nivolumab after autologous stem cell transplantation. Study-level background: Median doses per patient: roughly five ipilimumab, about 8 nivolumab. Both relapsed and primary refractory DLBCL were included.

TCRdb's copy holds only in-frame clones and misses some; the assay was immunoSEQ multiplex PCR. The repertoire has tens of thousands of clones, 83% of them found once; the top ten carry approximately 2.2%. This clone came up once. The source material was PBMCs, sampled in a trial of ipilimumab plus nivolumab as post-transplant consolidation. The sequence was collected from a male donor with diffuse large B-cell lymphoma.

CDR3 loop: CASSERTNTGELFF. Here the CDR3 DNA reads TGCGCCAGCAGTGAGCGGACTAACACCGGGGAGCTGTTTTTT. This chain joins TRBV10-1 and TRBJ2-2; TRBD2 is a possible D gene (5 bases). CDR3 length equals 14 residues. V lost 2 bases to trimming and J lost 2 bases, with 6 bases between them. Germline lookup yields CDR1 WNHNN and CDR2 SYGVQD (reference sequence).